The next 23 T cell receptor beta chains were all read from a single sample in a study of response to subunit inactivated influenza vaccine. TCRdb independently ran MiXCR on the RT-PCR reads; one entry per CDR3 protein. The table includes some 800,000 distinct CDR3 sequences, around 20% detected once. Sample: PBMCs from blood, taken 4 to 6 days after vaccination. These receptors all come from a man in his fifties who received an inactivated influenza vaccine.

This clonotype was observed at least ten times. This chain connects TRBV7-2 to TRBJ1-2; TRBD1 is a possible D gene (5 bases). CDR1 SGHTA and CDR2 FQGNSA come from the germline V gene. The CDR3 has 13 residues. Trimming took off 5 bases at V and 3 bases at J, with 10 bases between the two ends. This chain's CDR3 is CASSPPGYYGYTF. The CDR3 region has the DNA TGTGCCAGCAGCCCCCCAGGGTACTATGGCTACACCTTC.

The V call is TRBV2, the J call TRBJ2-5, with D maybe TRBD1 (5 bases). The V end lost 9 bases, the J end lost 3 bases, and 14 bases lay between the germline ends. The CDR3 has 13 amino acids. Germline lookup yields CDR1 SNHLY and CDR2 FYNNEI. The CDR3 reads CARQGLVEETQYF. The CDR3 bases are TGTGCCAGGCAGGGTCTTGTAGAAGAGACCCAGTACTTC.

This clonotype was counted between two and nine times. The J gene is TRBJ2-2, the V gene TRBV5-1, with TRBD2 matching 11 bases. V lost 4 bases to trimming and J lost 8 bases; unmatched junction nucleotides: 13. CDR1 is SGHRS and CDR2 is YFSETQ in the germline V gene. The CDR3 length is 17 residues. The CDR3 coding sequence is TGCGCCAGCAGCAAACGGACACTAGCGGGAGTTTCGGGGGAGCTGTTTTTT. Its translation is CASSKRTLAGVSGELFF.

The rearrangement uses TRBV28 and TRBJ2-2, with D unresolved. Germline V gene data show CDR1 as MDHEN and CDR2 as SYDVKM. The CDR3 is 13 residues long. Trimming took off 6 bases at V and 9 bases at J, with 14 bases between the two ends. The CDR3 DNA reads TGTGCCAGCAGCCCCGGAGCCGGCCGGGAGCTGTTTTTT. This sequence encodes CASSPGAGRELFF.

V usage is TRBV4-3 and J usage is TRBJ2-7; 8 positions agree with TRBD2. The CDR3 consists of 15 residues. V lost 2 bases, J lost 4 bases, and 7 bases stayed unmatched. CDR1 is LGHNA and CDR2 is YSLEER in the germline V gene. Here the CDR3 DNA reads TGCGCCAGCAGCCAATCAGCGGGAGCGGTTTACGAGCAGTACTTC. It specifies CASSQSAGAVYEQYF.

V gene TRBV20-1 combines with J gene TRBJ1-2; maybe TRBD1 (5 bases). The CDR3 has 13 residues. V lost 2 bases and J lost 14, with 21 bases in between. Germline V lookup: CDR1 DFQATT, CDR2 SNEGSKA (reference sequence). The CDR3 sequence: CSARPTGAQGRTF. CDR3 DNA: TGCAGTGCTAGACCAACGGGAGCTCAGGGTCGTACCTTC.

V usage is TRBV6-2 or TRBV6-3 and J usage is TRBJ1-6; 7 nucleotides align to TRBD1. There are 16 residues in the CDR3. Germline lookup yields CDR1 MNHEY and CDR2 SVGEGT. With V trimmed by 6 bases and J by 10 bases, 15 bases remained unmatched. The chain's CDR3 is CASSLTSGTEGSPLHF. The CDR3 bases are TGTGCCAGCAGCCTTACCTCCGGGACAGAGGGATCACCCCTCCACTTT.

The rearrangement uses TRBV6-5 and TRBJ2-5, with a weak D call TRBD2 (5 bases). The V gene's germline CDR1 is MNHEY and CDR2 SVGAGI. This CDR3 spans 16 amino acids. The V end lost 0 bases, the J end lost 1 base, and 12 bases lay between the germline ends. CDR3 bases: TGTGCCAGCAGTTACTCGTTGGGCGGAGGCCAAGAGACCCAGTACTTC. Amino acids: CASSYSLGGGQETQYF.

This clonotype appeared once. The rearrangement links TRBV4-3 to TRBJ1-2; D gene ambiguous. The germline V gene encodes CDR1 LGHNA and CDR2 YSLEER. The ends were cut back, 0 bases at V and 2 bases at J, with 10 bases in the middle. The CDR3 is 15 residues long. The chain's CDR3 is CASSQDSQINYGYTF. CDR3 nucleotide sequence: TGCGCCAGCAGCCAAGATAGCCAGATCAACTATGGCTACACCTTC.

This clonotype was seen a few times. V is TRBV20-1 and J is TRBJ2-7; a weak D match, TRBD1 (6 bases). The CDR3 runs to 14 residues. The germline V gene encodes CDR1 DFQATT and CDR2 SNEGSKA (reference sequence). The V end was cut by 1 base, the J end by 1 base, with 11 bases between. The CDR3: CSARGQAGSYEQYF. For the CDR3, the DNA is TGCAGTGCTAGAGGACAGGCGGGTTCCTACGAGCAGTACTTC.

This clonotype was seen more than once but under ten times. The chain links TRBV27 to TRBJ1-2; D uncertain. V was trimmed by 5 bases and J by 5 bases, leaving 18 bases between them. The V gene's germline CDR1 is MNHEY and CDR2 SMNVEV (reference sequence). This CDR3 region has 15 residues. This CDR3 is CASSALGGLTYGYTF. In DNA, the CDR3 is TGTGCCAGCAGTGCCCTGGGAGGTCTCACTTATGGCTACACCTTC.

This clonotype was counted many times. The chain recombines TRBV5-1 with TRBJ2-5; D not certain. This CDR3 is built from 13 residues. CDR1 is SGHRS and CDR2 is YFSETQ in the germline V gene. V shed 5 bases and J shed 4 bases, with 12 bases lying between them. CDR3 nucleotide sequence: TGCGCCAGCAGTCCAGACCGAGGAGAGACCCAGTACTTC. Its translation: CASSPDRGETQYF.

This clonotype was picked up a small number of times. This chain links TRBV7-9 with TRBJ2-3, with D uncertain. This CDR3 contains 13 residues. Germline CDR1 reads SEHNR; CDR2 reads FQNEAQ (reference sequence). V gave up 7 bases and J gave up 0 bases, with 8 bases separating them. CDR3 nucleotides: TGTGCCAGCACCCCGAGGAGCACAGATACGCAGTATTTT. Translated: CASTPRSTDTQYF.

This clonotype was picked up a small number of times. The J gene is TRBJ2-5, the V gene TRBV5-5, with D perhaps given as TRBD1 or TRBD2 (6 bases each). The germline gives CDR1 SGHKS, CDR2 YYEKEE (reference sequence). The length of the CDR3 is 14 residues. V lost 4 bases and J lost 5, with 15 bases in between. The CDR3 DNA follows: TGTGCCAGCAGCCGGGGGCAGGGCTACGAGACCCAGTACTTC. The encoded protein is CASSRGQGYETQYF.

The CDR3 spells CASGRAGAEEELFF. The CDR3 region has the DNA TGTGCCAGCGGGAGGGCAGGCGCGGAGGAAGAACTGTTTTTT. The chain joins TRBV2 to TRBJ1-4; D not resolved. This CDR3 is built from 14 residues. Trimming removed 8 bases at V and 12 bases at J, with 22 bases between. CDR1 is SNHLY and CDR2 is FYNNEI in the germline V gene.

This clonotype was detected only a few times. CDR3 DNA: TGTGCCAGCAAAACCGGGACAGGGAACTACAATGAGCAGTTCTTC. It codes for CASKTGTGNYNEQFF. The V and J genes are TRBV28 and TRBJ2-1, with 9 nucleotides matching TRBD1. Germline CDR1 and CDR2: MDHEN and SYDVKM. The CDR3 extends over 15 amino acids. Trimming took 7 bases from V and 3 from J; bases not matched to a gene: 7. The full variable domain, rest sourced from reference TRBV28 and TRBJ2-1, is DVKVTQSSRYLVKRTGEKVFLECVQDMDHENMFWYRQDPGLGLRLIYFSYDVKMKEKGDIPEGYSVSREKKERFSLILESASTNQTSMYLCASKTGTGNYNEQFFGPGTRLTVL.

CDR3 nucleotides: TGCAGTGCTAGCCGCTCCCTAGCGGATAGAGAGCAGTACTTC. Protein product: CSASRSLADREQYF. This sequence joins TRBV20-1 and TRBJ2-7, with 7 bases that match TRBD2. Germline CDR1 DFQATT, CDR2 SNEGSKA (reference sequence). CDR3 length equals 14 residues. V shed 3 bases and J 7 bases; nucleotides not matched to a gene: 12.

V gene TRBV14 combines with J gene TRBJ2-1; D ambiguous. Germline V gene sequence: CDR1 SGHDN, CDR2 FVKESK. V lost 0 bases and J lost 3, with 9 bases in between. The CDR3 covers 15 residues. CDR3 sequence (DNA): TGTGCCAGCAGCCAAGATCTCCAGGACTACAATGAGCAGTTCTTC. As protein: CASSQDLQDYNEQFF.

In this sample, this clonotype turned up a few times. The rearrangement uses TRBV5-1 and TRBJ1-5; D is possibly TRBD1 (6 bases). V lost 2 bases and J lost 5, with 11 bases in between. Germline CDR1 and CDR2: SGHRS and YFSETQ. The CDR3 is made up of 14 amino acids. CDR3 sequence: CASSFQGPDQPQHF. For the CDR3, the DNA is TGCGCCAGCAGCTTCCAGGGGCCGGATCAGCCCCAGCATTTT. Full variable domain (outside the CDR3, taken from reference TRBV5-1 and TRBJ1-5): KAGVTQTPRYLIKTRGQQVTLSCSPISGHRSVSWYQQTPGQGLQFLFEYFSETQRNKGNFPGRFSGRQFSNSRSEMNVSTLELGDSALYLCASSFQGPDQPQHFGDGTRLSIL.

V usage is TRBV7-8 and J usage is TRBJ2-1; possibly TRBD2 for D (6 bases). Between the trimmed V and J ends, which lost 5 bases and 9 bases, there was a span of 17 bases. The CDR3 extends over 14 amino acids. Germline V gives CDR1 SGHVS, CDR2 FQNEAQ. This CDR3 is CASSPAGSLGEQFF. CDR3 DNA: TGTGCCAGCAGCCCGGCCGGGAGTTTGGGTGAGCAGTTCTTC.

This clonotype has at least ten counts. The chain is built from TRBV20-1 and TRBJ1-1, with unresolved D. Trimming pared 0 bases from V and 4 bases from J, leaving 21 bases between. This CDR3 is built from 17 residues. Germline V CDR1 and CDR2: DFQATT, SNEGSKA (reference sequence). The CDR3 loop reads CSARDRRAGALFTEAFF. CDR3 nucleotides: TGCAGTGCTAGAGATAGAAGGGCCGGAGCTCTCTTCACTGAAGCTTTCTTT.

V and J are TRBV5-1 and TRBJ2-7; the D gene could be TRBD1 or TRBD2 (5 bases each). The CDR3 extends over 15 amino acids. The germline V gene has CDR1 SGHRS and CDR2 YFSETQ. Between the trimmed V and J ends, which lost 4 bases and 3 bases, there was a span of 17 bases. CDR3 protein: CASSGGHTGRYEQYF. The CDR3 DNA follows: TGCGCCAGCAGCGGAGGACACACGGGACGCTACGAGCAGTACTTC.

This clonotype has a handful of counts. The chain recombines TRBV6-1 with TRBJ2-7; 8 nucleotides agree with TRBD2. Per the germline V gene, CDR1 is MNHNS and CDR2 is SASEGT. The V and J ends lost 5 bases and 3 bases, in that order; junction bases with no gene match: 9. The CDR3 runs to 15 residues. CDR3 sequence reads: CASSLGGAHRYEQYF. In nucleotides, the CDR3 is TGTGCCAGCAGTCTCGGGGGGGCCCATCGCTACGAGCAGTACTTC.